This TCR beta chain was recovered during a study of shared clonotypes between healthy human individuals. As to this clone: Its antigen is undetermined.

Donors comprised healthy HIV-negative adults lacking recent acute infections or vaccinations. Study outcomes and limitations: Generally, naive subsets came out with larger estimated richness than memory subsets. Sampling covered nothing but blood. Tissue TCR repertoires likely differ from those found in blood. Despite large depth, sorted-subset datasets appeared incompletely sequenced.

The CDR3 totals 14 residues. Germline loops: CDR1 MDHEN, CDR2 SYDVKM. J was trimmed by 8 bases and V by 6 bases; bases with no gene match: 10. Data came from immunoSEQ multiplex PCR; TCRdb stores just in-frame clones and leaves some out. The sample records over 850,000 clones, about four fifths being singletons. The J gene is TRBJ1-2, the V gene TRBV28; 9 bases are shared with TRBD1. This TCR came from a man aged 18 to 35 in good health. Some clones in this sample may be carry-over from other donors' samples. Sequencing was carried out using memory CD4+ T cells from PBMCs. Described subset: CD45RA-negative fraction. For the CDR3, the DNA is TGTGCCAGCAGGACAACAGGGGGCCCCCGGGGCTACACCTTC. Encoded protein: CASRTTGGPRGYTF.